The 18 T cell receptor beta chains below were found in one sample sequenced in a study of Siglec-9 on CD8 T cells in melanoma (dated by TCRdb to between 2018 and 2021). To prepare the library, the immunoSEQ multiplex PCR assay was applied. The table was pulled from immuneACCESS by TCRdb, which kept in-frame rearrangements only. Such tables lose some clones; where checked, under half of the loss comes from unresolved V genes, and the rest has no known cause. The sample yields about 36,000 clones; around 82% were counted once. Roughly 1.8% of the sample is taken by the ten largest. Sequenced input: Siglec-9- CD8+ T cells sorted from blood. The sample's cell subset or site label is to be understood as: CD8 T cells lacking Siglec-9. The receptors come from a human donor in good health.

V and J are TRBV7-6 and TRBJ2-5; D may be TRBD1 (6 bases). TRBJ2-7 explains the end of the DNA better; the J call may be wrong. CDR1 is SGHVS and CDR2 is FNYEAQ in the germline V gene. This CDR3 region has 18 residues. The CDR3 here is CASSSNGISGDLSYEQYF. DNA of the CDR3: TGTGCCAGCAGCTCAAACGGGATCTCAGGGGATCTTTCCTACGAGCAGTACTTC.

V usage is TRBV7-9 and J usage is TRBJ1-2; D remains unclear. The CDR3 has 15 residues. Germline loops: CDR1 SEHNR, CDR2 FQNEAQ (reference sequence). Trimming removed 1 base at V and 4 bases at J, with 13 bases between. As DNA, the CDR3 is TGTGCCAGCAGCTTAGAAAGCCAGGCCTTCTATGGCTACACCTTC. This sequence encodes CASSLESQAFYGYTF.

This clone was found a few times. The J gene is TRBJ1-5, the V gene TRBV29-1; D is ambiguous. In germline, CDR1 is SQVTM, CDR2 ANQGSEA. The CDR3 is 13 amino acids. V lost 5 bases and J lost 5, with 13 bases in between. The CDR3: CSVLWWRDQPQHF. As DNA, the CDR3 is TGCAGCGTTCTGTGGTGGAGGGATCAGCCCCAGCATTTT. Complete variable domain (other parts from reference TRBV29-1 and TRBJ1-5): SAVISQKPSRDICQRGTSLTIQCQVDSQVTMMFWYRQQPGQSLTLIATANQGSEATYESGFVIDKFPISRPNLTFSTLTVSNMSPEDSSIYLCSVLWWRDQPQHFGDGTRLSIL.

V and J are TRBV6-4 and TRBJ2-3, with D possibly called TRBD1 or TRBD2 (5 bases each). The ends were cut back, 2 bases at V and 0 bases at J, with 9 bases in the middle. The CDR3 sequence is 15 residues long. Germline CDR1 is MRHNA and CDR2 is SNTAGT. The CDR3 protein is CASSDGGVSTDTQYF. The CDR3 DNA follows: TGTGCCAGCAGTGACGGGGGTGTGAGCACAGATACGCAGTATTTT.

V is TRBV6-5 and J is TRBJ2-5; D is ambiguous. V shed 8 bases and J shed 2 bases, with 12 bases lying between them. This CDR3 has 13 residues. The germline V gene has CDR1 MNHEY and CDR2 SVGAGI. In DNA, the CDR3 is TGTGCCAGCGGCGAAGGGAATCAAGAGACCCAGTACTTC. It translates to CASGEGNQETQYF.

This clone was seen a handful of times. The chain employs TRBV19 and TRBJ1-6, with D possibly TRBD1 on 6 matching bases. V was trimmed by 6 bases and J by 7 bases, leaving 16 bases between them. The CDR3 covers 15 residues. CDR1 and CDR2 (germline): LNHDA, SQIVND (reference sequence). The CDR3, as DNA: TGTGCCAGTAGGGCCAAAGGAGGGGGAAATTCACCCCTCCACTTT. Translation: CASRAKGGGNSPLHF.

The genes are TRBV29-1 and TRBJ2-5, with a weak D call TRBD1 (5 bases). Trimming removed 7 bases at V and 5 bases at J, with 23 bases between. CDR3 length: 15 amino acids. The V gene's germline CDR1 is SQVTM and CDR2 ANQGSEA. CDR3 amino acids: CSAEQGNLNEETQYF. The CDR3 bases are TGCAGCGCCGAGCAGGGCAATCTCAATGAGGAGACCCAGTACTTC.

In its sample, this clone was seen once. The V and J genes are TRBV16 and TRBJ1-2, with D possibly being TRBD1 (5 bases). The CDR3 is 15 amino acids. V lost 8 bases and J lost 0, with 16 bases in between. Germline V gene sequence: CDR1 KGHSY, CDR2 FQNENV. CDR3 DNA: TGTGCCAGCGGCCGCCCACAGGAACCTAACTATGGCTACACCTTC. Amino acid sequence: CASGRPQEPNYGYTF.

The V and J genes are TRBV9 and TRBJ2-3; D not certain. This CDR3 contains 15 residues. V lost 0 bases and J lost 1, with 9 bases in between. The germline V gene has CDR1 SGDLS and CDR2 YYNGEE. The CDR3 protein is CASSVGLEGTDTQYF. In nucleotides, the CDR3 is TGTGCCAGCAGCGTAGGCCTAGAGGGCACAGATACGCAGTATTTT.

This sequence joins TRBV27 and TRBJ2-5, with TRBD1 matching 9 bases. The CDR3 has 16 residues. CDR1 and CDR2 from the germline V gene are MNHEY and SMNVEV (reference sequence). J gave up 4 bases and V 5 bases, and 11 bases lay outside the gene matches. The DNA for the CDR3 is TGTGCCAGCAGTCCGAGCGGGCACAGGGGGCCAGAGACCCAGTACTTC. Its protein is CASSPSGHRGPETQYF.

The V call is TRBV28, the J call TRBJ1-2, with unresolved D. The ends were cut back, 8 bases at V and 8 bases at J, with 24 bases in the middle. CDR3 length equals 15 residues. Per germline, CDR1 MDHEN and CDR2 SYDVKM. The CDR3 DNA reads as TGTGCCAGCGGTAGCCCCCGATCGGATGCACGGGGCTACACCTTC. Amino acid sequence: CASGSPRSDARGYTF.

The V and J genes are TRBV18 and TRBJ2-1; D possibly corresponds to TRBD2 (5 bases). The CDR3 runs 16 residues. Trimming pared 2 bases from V and 4 bases from J, leaving 15 bases between. The germline V gene encodes CDR1 KGHSH and CDR2 LQKENI. In nucleotides, the CDR3 is TGTGCCAGCTCACCAGAAGAGGGTACGGGGTACAATGAGCAGTTCTTC. Translated, it gives CASSPEEGTGYNEQFF.

CDR3 sequence reads: CASSDEAESDTQYF. CDR3 sequence (DNA): TGTGCCAGCAGTGACGAAGCGGAATCAGATACGCAGTATTTT. The chain recombines TRBV6-4 with TRBJ2-3, with a weak D call TRBD2 (5 bases). From germline, CDR1 is MRHNA and CDR2 SNTAGT. The CDR3 sequence is 14 residues long. V shed 2 bases and J shed 4 bases, with 10 bases lying between them.

For the CDR3, the DNA is TGTGCCAGCAGACTCACAGGGTTTTCTGGGGCCAACGTCCTGACTTTC. Amino acid sequence: CASRLTGFSGANVLTF. The gene calls are TRBV27 and TRBJ2-6; D might be TRBD1 (6 bases). V was trimmed by 6 bases and J by 1 base, leaving 13 bases between them. This CDR3 comprises 16 residues. Germline lookup yields CDR1 MNHEY and CDR2 SMNVEV (reference sequence).

V and J are TRBV29-1 and TRBJ2-2; 7 bases line up with TRBD2. Germline V gene lookup returns CDR1 SQVTM and CDR2 ANQGSEA. The V gene end was trimmed by 4 bases and the J gene end by 0 bases; junction bases not matched to a gene: 5. This CDR3 has 15 amino acids. CDR3 coding DNA: TGCAGCGTTGGGAGCGGGGCGCCGAACACCGGGGAGCTGTTTTTT. Encoded protein: CSVGSGAPNTGELFF.

The V call is TRBV6-1, the J call TRBJ2-1; 11 bases are shared with TRBD2. Germline loops: CDR1 MNHNS, CDR2 SASEGT. The CDR3 sequence is 17 residues long. V lost 4 bases, J lost 3 bases, and 8 bases stayed unmatched. The CDR3 coding sequence is TGTGCCAGCAGTGGGCGTGAACTAGCGGGGGACTACAATGAGCAGTTCTTC. This sequence encodes CASSGRELAGDYNEQFF.

A single count supports this clone. The rearrangement uses TRBV5-1 and TRBJ2-3; D unclear. The CDR3 has 14 amino acids. The germline V gene encodes CDR1 SGHRS and CDR2 YFSETQ. Trimming stripped 4 bases from V and 1 base from J, with 10 bases between. CDR3 sequence reads: CASSHGVGTDTQYF. CDR3 DNA: TGCGCCAGCAGCCACGGAGTCGGCACAGATACGCAGTATTTT.

The V and J genes are TRBV2 and TRBJ2-3; 9 nucleotides match TRBD2. Unmatched junction bases numbered 5, after V lost 10 bases and J lost 0 bases. The CDR3 runs 14 residues. Germline V gene sequence: CDR1 SNHLY, CDR2 FYNNEI. This CDR3 reads CATRLAESTDTQYF. CDR3 nucleotide sequence: TGTGCCACTCGACTAGCGGAGAGCACAGATACGCAGTATTTT.